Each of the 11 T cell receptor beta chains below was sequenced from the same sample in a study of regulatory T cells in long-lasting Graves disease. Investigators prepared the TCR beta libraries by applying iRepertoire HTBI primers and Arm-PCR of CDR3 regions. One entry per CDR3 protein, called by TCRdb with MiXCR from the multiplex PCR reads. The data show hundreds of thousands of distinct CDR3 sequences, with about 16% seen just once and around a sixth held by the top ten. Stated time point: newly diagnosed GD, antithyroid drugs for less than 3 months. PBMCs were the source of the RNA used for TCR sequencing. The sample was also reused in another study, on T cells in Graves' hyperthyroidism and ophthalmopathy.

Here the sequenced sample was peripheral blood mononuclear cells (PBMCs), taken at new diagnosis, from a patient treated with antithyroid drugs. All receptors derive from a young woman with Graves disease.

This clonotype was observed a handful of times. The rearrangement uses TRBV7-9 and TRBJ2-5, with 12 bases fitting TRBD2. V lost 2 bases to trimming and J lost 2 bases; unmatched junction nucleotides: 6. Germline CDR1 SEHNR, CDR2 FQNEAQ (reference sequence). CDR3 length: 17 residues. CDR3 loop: CASSLTLAGGSQETQYF. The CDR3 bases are TGTGCCAGCAGCTTAACCCTAGCGGGAGGGAGTCAAGAGACCCAGTACTTC.

The CDR3 coding sequence is TGTGCCAGCAGCCCGGCTAGCAGCAATGAGCAGTTCTTC. It specifies CASSPASSNEQFF. The chain employs TRBV9 and TRBJ2-1, with D possibly TRBD2 on 5 matching bases. This CDR3 has 13 amino acids. Per germline, CDR1 SGDLS and CDR2 YYNGEE. Trimming took off 4 bases at V and 6 bases at J, with 11 bases between the two ends.

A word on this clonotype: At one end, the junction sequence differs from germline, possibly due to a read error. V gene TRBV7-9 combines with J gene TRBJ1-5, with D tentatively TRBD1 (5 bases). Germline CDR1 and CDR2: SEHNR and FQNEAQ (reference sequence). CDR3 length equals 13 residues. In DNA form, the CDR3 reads TGTGCCAGCGGCTTAGCCCAGGGTCAGCCCCAGCATTTT. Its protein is CASGLAQGQPQHF. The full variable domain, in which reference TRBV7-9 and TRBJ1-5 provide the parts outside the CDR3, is DTGVSQNPRHKITKRGQNVTFRCDPISEHNRLYWYRQTLGQGPEFLTYFQNEAQLEKSRLLSDRFSAERPKGSFSTLEIQRTEQGDSAMYLCASGLAQGQPQHFGDGTRLSIL.

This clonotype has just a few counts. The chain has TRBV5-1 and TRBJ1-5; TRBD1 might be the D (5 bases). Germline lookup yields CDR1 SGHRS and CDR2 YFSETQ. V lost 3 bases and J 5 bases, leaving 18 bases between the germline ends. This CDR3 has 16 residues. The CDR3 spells CASSSGETGGHQPQHF. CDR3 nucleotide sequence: TGCGCCAGCAGCTCGGGAGAAACCGGGGGTCATCAGCCCCAGCATTTT.

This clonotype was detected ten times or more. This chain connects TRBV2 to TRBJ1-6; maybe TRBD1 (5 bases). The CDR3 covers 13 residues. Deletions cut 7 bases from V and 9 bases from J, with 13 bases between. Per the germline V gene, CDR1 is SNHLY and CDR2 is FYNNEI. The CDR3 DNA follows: TGTGCCAGCACGTGGCAGGGCGGTTCACCCCTCCACTTT. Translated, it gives CASTWQGGSPLHF.

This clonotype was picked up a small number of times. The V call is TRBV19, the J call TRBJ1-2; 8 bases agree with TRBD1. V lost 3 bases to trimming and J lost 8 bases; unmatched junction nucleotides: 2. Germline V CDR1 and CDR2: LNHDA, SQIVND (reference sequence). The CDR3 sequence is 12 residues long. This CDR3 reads CASSMRTGGYTF. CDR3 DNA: TGTGCCAGTAGTATGCGGACAGGGGGCTACACCTTC. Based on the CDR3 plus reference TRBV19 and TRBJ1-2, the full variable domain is DGGITQSPKYLFRKEGQNVTLSCEQNLNHDAMYWYRQDPGQGLRLIYYSQIVNDFQKGDIAEGYSVSREKKESFPLTVTSAQKNPTAFYLCASSMRTGGYTFGSGTRLTVV.

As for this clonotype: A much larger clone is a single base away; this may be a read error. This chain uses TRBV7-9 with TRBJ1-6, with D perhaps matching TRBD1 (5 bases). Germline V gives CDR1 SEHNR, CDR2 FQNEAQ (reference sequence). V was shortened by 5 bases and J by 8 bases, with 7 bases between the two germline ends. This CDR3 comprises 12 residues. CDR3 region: CASSRDDSPLHF. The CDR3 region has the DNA TGTGCCAGCAGCCGGGACGATTCACCCCTCCACTTT.

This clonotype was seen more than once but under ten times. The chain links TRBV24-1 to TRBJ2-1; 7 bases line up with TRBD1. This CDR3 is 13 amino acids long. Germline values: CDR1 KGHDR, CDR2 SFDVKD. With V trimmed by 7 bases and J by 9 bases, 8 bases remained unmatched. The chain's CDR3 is CATRGDRAGEQFF. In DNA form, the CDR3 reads TGTGCCACCAGGGGAGACAGGGCGGGTGAGCAGTTCTTC.

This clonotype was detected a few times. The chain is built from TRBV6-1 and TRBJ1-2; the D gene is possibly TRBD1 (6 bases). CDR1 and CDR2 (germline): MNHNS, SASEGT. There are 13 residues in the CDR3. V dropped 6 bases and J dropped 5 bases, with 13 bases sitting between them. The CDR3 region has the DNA TGTGCCAGCAGGCCCGACAGGTCTTATGGCTACACCTTC. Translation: CASRPDRSYGYTF.

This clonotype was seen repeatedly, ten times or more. DNA for the CDR3: TGTGCCAGCAGTCGTTGGGCCGGGGAGCTGTTTTTT. Translation: CASSRWAGELFF. The V and J genes are TRBV28 and TRBJ2-2, with D unclear. V lost 5 bases and J 6 bases, leaving 7 bases between the germline ends. This CDR3 is built from 12 residues. Germline-derived CDR1 and CDR2 are MDHEN and SYDVKM.

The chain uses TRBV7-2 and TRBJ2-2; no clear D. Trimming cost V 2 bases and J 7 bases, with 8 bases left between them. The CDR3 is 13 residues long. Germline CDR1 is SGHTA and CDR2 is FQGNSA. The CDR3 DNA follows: TGTGCCAGCAGCTTATGGGTGGACGGGGAGCTGTTTTTT. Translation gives CASSLWVDGELFF. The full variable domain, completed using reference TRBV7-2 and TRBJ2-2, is GAGVSQSPSNKVTEKGKDVELRCDPISGHTALYWYRQSLGQGLEFLIYFQGNSAPDKSGLPSDRFSAERTGGSVSTLTIQRTQQEDSAVYLCASSLWVDGELFFGEGSRLTVL.